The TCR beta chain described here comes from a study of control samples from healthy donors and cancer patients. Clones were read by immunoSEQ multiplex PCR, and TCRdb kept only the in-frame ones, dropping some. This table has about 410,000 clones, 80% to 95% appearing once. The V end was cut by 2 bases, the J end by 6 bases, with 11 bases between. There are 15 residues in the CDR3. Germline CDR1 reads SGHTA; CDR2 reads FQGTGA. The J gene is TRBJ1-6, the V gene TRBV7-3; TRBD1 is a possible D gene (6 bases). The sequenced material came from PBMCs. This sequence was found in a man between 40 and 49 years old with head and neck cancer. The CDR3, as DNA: TGTGCCAGCAGCTTAGGTCAGGGGTTTAATTCACCCCTCCACTTT. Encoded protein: CASSLGQGFNSPLHF.